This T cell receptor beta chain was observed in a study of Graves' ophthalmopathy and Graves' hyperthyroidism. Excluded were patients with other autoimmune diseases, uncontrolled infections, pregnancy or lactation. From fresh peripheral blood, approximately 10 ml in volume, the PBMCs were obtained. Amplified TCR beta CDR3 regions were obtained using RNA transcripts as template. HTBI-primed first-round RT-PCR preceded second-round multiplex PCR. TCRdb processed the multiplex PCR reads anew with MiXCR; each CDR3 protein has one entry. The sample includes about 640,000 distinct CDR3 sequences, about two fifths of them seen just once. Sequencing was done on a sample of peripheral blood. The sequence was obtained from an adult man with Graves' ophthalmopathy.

The CDR3 sequence: CASSPRLDYNEQFF. DNA of the CDR3: TGTGCCAGCAGCCCGCGACTGGACTACAATGAGCAGTTCTTC. The chain links TRBV7-9 to TRBJ2-1; D is unclear. V was trimmed by 5 bases and J by 3 bases, leaving 11 bases between them. The CDR3 has 14 amino acids. Germline CDR1 reads SEHNR; CDR2 reads FQNEAQ (reference sequence).